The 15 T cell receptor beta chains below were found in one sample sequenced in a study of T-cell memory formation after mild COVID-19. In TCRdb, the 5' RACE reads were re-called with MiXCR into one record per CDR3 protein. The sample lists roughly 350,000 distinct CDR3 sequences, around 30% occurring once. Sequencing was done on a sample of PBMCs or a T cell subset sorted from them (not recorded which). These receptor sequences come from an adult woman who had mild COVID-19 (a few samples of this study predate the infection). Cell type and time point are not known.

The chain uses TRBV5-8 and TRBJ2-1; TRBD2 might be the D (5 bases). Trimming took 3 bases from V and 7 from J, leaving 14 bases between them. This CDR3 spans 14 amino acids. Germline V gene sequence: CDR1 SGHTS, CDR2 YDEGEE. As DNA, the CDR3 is TGTGCCAGCAGCTCTATTAAAAGGAGGAATGAGCAGTTCTTC. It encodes CASSSIKRRNEQFF. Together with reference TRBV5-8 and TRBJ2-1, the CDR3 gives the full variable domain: EAGVTQSPTHLIKTRGQQATLRCSPISGHTSVYWYQQALGLGLQFLLWYDEGEERNRGNFPPRFSGRQFPNYSSELNVNALELEDSALYLCASSSIKRRNEQFFGPGTRLTVL.

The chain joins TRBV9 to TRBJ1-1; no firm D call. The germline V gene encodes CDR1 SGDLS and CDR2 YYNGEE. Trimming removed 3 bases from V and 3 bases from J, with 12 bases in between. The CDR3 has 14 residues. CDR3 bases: TGTGCCAGCAGCGGAGACGAGTGGGACACTGAAGCTTTCTTT. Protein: CASSGDEWDTEAFF.

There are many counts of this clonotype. The CDR3, as DNA: TGCAGTGCTAGAGCCGGGACTAGCCTCTCCGAGCAGTACTTC. It encodes CSARAGTSLSEQYF. V usage is TRBV20-1 and J usage is TRBJ2-7; 9 bases agree with TRBD2. Per germline, CDR1 DFQATT and CDR2 SNEGSKA (reference sequence). Losses at the gene ends were 1 base for V and 6 bases for J; bases not matched to a gene: 7. The CDR3 has 14 residues.

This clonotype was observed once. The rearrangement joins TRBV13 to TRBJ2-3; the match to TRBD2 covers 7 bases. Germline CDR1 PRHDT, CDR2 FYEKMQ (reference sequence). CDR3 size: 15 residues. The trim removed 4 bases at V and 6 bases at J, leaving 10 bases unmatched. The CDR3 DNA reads TGTGCCAGCAGCTCCCCGACGACTAGCTTCGATACGCAGTATTTT. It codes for CASSSPTTSFDTQYF.

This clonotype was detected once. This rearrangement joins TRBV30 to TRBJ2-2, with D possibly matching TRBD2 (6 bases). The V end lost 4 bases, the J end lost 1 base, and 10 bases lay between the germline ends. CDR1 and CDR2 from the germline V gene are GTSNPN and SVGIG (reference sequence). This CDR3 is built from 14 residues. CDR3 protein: CAWTGGVNTGELFF. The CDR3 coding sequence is TGTGCCTGGACTGGAGGGGTGAACACCGGGGAGCTGTTTTTT.

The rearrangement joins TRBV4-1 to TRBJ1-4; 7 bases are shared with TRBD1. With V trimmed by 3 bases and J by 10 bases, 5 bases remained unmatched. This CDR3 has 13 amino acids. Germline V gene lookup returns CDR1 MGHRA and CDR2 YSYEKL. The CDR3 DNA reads TGCGCCAGCAGCCAGACAGGGTTTGGAAAACTGTTTTTT. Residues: CASSQTGFGKLFF.

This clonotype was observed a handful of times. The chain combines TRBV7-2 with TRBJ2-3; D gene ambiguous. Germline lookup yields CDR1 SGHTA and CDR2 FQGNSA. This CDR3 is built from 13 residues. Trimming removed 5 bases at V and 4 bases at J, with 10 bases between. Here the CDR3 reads CASSLAVADTQYF. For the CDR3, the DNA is TGTGCCAGCAGCCTGGCGGTTGCAGATACGCAGTATTTT.

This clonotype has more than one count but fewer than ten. CDR3 coding DNA: TGTGCCAGCAGCTTAAGTCGGCTGGATGAGCAGTTCTTC. Translation gives CASSLSRLDEQFF. This chain connects TRBV7-3 to TRBJ2-1; unclear D gene. The CDR3 spans 13 residues. Trimming shortened V by 1 base and J by 8 bases, and 9 bases separated the two germline ends. Germline V gives CDR1 SGHTA, CDR2 FQGTGA.

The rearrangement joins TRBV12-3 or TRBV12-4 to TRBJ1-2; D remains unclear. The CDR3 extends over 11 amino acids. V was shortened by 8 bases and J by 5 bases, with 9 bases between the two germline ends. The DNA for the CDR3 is TGTGCCAGCTCTAAACAATATGGCTACACCTTC. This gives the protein CASSKQYGYTF.

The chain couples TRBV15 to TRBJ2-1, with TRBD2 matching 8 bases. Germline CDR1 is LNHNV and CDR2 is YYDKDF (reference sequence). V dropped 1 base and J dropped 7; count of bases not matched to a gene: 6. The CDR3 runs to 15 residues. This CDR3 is CATSRVSGGRNEQFF. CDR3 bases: TGTGCCACCAGCAGAGTTTCGGGGGGGAGGAATGAGCAGTTCTTC.

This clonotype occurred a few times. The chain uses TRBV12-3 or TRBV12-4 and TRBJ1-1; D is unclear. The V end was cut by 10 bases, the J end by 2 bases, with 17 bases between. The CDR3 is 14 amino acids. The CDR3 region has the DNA TGTGCCACCAAGGAGCGTCGGTTTAACACTGAAGCTTTCTTT. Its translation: CATKERRFNTEAFF.

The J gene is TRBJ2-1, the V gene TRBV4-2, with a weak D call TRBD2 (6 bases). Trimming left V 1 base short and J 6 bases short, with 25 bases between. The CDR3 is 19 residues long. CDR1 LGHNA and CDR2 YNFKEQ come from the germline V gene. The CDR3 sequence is CASSQGSGGLGSGSNEQFF. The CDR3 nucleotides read TGTGCCAGCAGCCAAGGTAGTGGGGGTCTTGGTAGCGGTAGCAATGAGCAGTTCTTC.

This chain's CDR3 is CATSRSETRGGSENEQFF. The CDR3 DNA reads TGTGCCACCAGCAGATCCGAGACCCGGGGCGGATCCGAAAATGAGCAGTTCTTC. This chain joins TRBV15 and TRBJ2-1, with D perhaps matching TRBD1 or TRBD2 (5 bases each). The CDR3 is 18 residues long. CDR1 is LNHNV and CDR2 is YYDKDF in the germline V gene (reference sequence). V lost 2 bases to trimming and J lost 7 bases, with 24 bases between them.

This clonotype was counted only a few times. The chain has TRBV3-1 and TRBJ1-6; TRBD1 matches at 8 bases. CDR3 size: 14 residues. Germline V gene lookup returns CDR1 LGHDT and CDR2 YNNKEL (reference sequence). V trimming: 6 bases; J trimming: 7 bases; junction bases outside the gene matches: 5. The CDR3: CASRYGTGNSPLHF. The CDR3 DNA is TGTGCCAGCAGGTACGGGACAGGAAATTCACCCCTCCACTTT.

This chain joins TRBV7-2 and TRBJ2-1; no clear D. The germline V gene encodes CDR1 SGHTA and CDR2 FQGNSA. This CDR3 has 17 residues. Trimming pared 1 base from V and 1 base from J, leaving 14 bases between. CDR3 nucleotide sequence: TGTGCCAGCAGCTTAGGAGTCCCAGGTGTATCCTACAATGAGCAGTTCTTC. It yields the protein CASSLGVPGVSYNEQFF.